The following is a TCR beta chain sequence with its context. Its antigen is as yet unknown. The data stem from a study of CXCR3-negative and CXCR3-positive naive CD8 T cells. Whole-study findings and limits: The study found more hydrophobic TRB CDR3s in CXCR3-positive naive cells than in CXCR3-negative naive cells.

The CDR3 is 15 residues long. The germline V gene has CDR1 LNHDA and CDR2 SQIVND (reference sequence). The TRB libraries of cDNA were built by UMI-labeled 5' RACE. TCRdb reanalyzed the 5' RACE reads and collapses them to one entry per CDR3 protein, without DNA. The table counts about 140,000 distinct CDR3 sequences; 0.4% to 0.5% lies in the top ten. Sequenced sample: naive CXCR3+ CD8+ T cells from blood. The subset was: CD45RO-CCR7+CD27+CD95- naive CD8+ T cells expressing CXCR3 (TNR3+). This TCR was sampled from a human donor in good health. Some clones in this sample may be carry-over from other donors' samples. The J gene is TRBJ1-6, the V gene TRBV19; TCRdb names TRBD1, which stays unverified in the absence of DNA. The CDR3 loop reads CASTPGGQGSSPLHF.